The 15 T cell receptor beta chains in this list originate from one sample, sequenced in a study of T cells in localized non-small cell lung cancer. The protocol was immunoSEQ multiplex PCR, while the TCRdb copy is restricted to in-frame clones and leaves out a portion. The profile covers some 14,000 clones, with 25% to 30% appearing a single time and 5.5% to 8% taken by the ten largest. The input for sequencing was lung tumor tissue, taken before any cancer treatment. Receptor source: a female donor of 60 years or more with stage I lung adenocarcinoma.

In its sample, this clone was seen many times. The CDR3: CASSSWGVGVQETQYF. Here the CDR3 DNA reads TGTGCCAGCAGCTCCTGGGGGGTGGGTGTCCAAGAGACCCAGTACTTC. V is TRBV11-3 and J is TRBJ2-5; D perhaps matches TRBD2 (6 bases). The CDR3 totals 16 residues. Per germline, CDR1 SGHNT and CDR2 YENEEA. Trimming took off 4 bases at V and 1 base at J, with 16 bases between the two ends.

The CDR3 sequence: CASSILSAAEAFF. DNA for the CDR3: TGTGCCAGTAGTATCCTTTCGGCAGCTGAAGCTTTCTTT. The gene calls are TRBV19 and TRBJ1-1; no reliable D call. V lost 3 bases, J lost 6 bases, and 11 bases lay in between. CDR1 LNHDA and CDR2 SQIVND come from the germline V gene (reference sequence). The CDR3 has 13 amino acids.

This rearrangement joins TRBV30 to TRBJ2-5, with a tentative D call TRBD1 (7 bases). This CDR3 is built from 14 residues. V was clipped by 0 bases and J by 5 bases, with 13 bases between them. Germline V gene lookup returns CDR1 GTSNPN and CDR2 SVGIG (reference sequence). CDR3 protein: CAWSVGAGGETQYF. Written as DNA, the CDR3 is TGTGCCTGGAGTGTTGGGGCAGGGGGGGAGACCCAGTACTTC.

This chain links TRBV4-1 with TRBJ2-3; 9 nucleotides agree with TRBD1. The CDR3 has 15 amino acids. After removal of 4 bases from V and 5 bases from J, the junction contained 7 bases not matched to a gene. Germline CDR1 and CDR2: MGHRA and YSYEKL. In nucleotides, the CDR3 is TGCGCCAGCAGCCGCGGGACAGGGAGAGGAGATACGCAGTATTTT. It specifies CASSRGTGRGDTQYF.

CDR3 protein: CAWSAGQGGPYEQYF. CDR3 bases: TGTGCCTGGAGTGCAGGACAGGGGGGCCCCTACGAGCAGTACTTC. This chain joins TRBV30 and TRBJ2-7; 10 bases match TRBD1. Germline V lookup: CDR1 GTSNPN, CDR2 SVGIG (reference sequence). The V and J ends lost 1 base and 2 bases, in that order; junction bases with no gene match: 5. The length of the CDR3 is 15 residues.

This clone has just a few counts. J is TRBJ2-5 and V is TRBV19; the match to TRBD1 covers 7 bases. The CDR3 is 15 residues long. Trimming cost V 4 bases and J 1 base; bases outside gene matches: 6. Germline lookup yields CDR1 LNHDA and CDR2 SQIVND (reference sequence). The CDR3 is CASSSIGTAQETQYF. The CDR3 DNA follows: TGTGCCAGTAGTAGTATAGGGACAGCCCAAGAGACCCAGTACTTC.

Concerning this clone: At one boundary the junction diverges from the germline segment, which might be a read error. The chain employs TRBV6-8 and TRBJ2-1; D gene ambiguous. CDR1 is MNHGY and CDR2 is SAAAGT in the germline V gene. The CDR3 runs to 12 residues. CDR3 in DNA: TGTGCCAGCATGGGTCGCGGCAATGAACAGTTCTTC. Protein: CASMGRGNEQFF.

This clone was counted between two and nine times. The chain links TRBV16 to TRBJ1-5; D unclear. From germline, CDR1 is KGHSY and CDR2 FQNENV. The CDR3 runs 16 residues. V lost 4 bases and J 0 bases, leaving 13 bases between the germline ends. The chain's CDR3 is CASSRQRAYSNQPQHF. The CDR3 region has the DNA TGTGCCAGCAGCCGCCAACGAGCTTATAGCAATCAGCCCCAGCATTTT.

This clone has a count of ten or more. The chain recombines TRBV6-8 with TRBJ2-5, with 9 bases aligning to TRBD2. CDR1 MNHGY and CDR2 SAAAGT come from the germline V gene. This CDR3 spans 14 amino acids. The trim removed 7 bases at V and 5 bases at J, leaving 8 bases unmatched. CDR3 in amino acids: CASNRREGRETQYF. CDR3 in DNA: TGTGCCAGCAACCGGCGGGAGGGCCGTGAGACCCAGTACTTC.

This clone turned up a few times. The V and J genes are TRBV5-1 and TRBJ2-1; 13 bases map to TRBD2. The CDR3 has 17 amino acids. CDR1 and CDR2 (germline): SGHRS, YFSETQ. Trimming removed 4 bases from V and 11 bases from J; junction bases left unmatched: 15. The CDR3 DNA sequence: TGCGCCAGCAGCCCTGGGACTAGCGGGACCCTCCCCAGACAGCAGTTCTTC. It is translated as CASSPGTSGTLPRQQFF.

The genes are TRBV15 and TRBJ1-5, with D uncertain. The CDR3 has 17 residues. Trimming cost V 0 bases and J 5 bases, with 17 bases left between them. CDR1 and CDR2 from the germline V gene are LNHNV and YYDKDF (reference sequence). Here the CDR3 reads CATSRDRGPQRDQPQHF. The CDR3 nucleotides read TGTGCCACCAGCAGAGATCGAGGGCCCCAAAGGGATCAGCCCCAGCATTTT.

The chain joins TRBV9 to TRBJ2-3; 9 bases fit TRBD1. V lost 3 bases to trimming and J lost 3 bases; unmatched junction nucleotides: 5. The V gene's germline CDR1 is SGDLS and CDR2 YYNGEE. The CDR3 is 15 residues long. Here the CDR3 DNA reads TGTGCCAGCAGCGATGGACAGGGGTGGACAGATACGCAGTATTTT. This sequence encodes CASSDGQGWTDTQYF.

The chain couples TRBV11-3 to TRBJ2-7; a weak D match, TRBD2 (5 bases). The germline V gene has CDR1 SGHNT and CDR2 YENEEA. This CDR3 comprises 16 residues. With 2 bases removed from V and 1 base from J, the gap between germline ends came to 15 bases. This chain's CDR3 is CASSLLAASGSYEQYF. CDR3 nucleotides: TGTGCCAGCAGCTTACTCGCAGCCTCGGGGTCCTACGAGCAGTACTTC. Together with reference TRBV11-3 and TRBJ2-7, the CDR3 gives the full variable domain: EAGVVQSPRYKIIEKKQPVAFWCNPISGHNTLYWYLQNLGQGPELLIRYENEEAVDDSQLPKDRFSAERLKGVDSTLKIQPAELGDSAVYLCASSLLAASGSYEQYFGPGTRLTVT.

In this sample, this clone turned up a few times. In DNA, the CDR3 is TGCGCCAGCAGCTCCCTACAGGGATCCCGCACAGATACGCAGTATTTT. It is translated as CASSSLQGSRTDTQYF. V gene TRBV5-1 combines with J gene TRBJ2-3; D possibly corresponds to TRBD1 (6 bases). V lost 3 bases, J lost 1 base, and 15 bases lay in between. Germline CDR1 and CDR2: SGHRS and YFSETQ. This CDR3 spans 16 amino acids.

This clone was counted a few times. DNA for the CDR3: TGTGCCACCAGCCCTCTAGTCGGCCGGGACAGGGGCGGACGGGATGGCTACACCTTC. It encodes CATSPLVGRDRGGRDGYTF. V and J are TRBV15 and TRBJ1-2; TRBD1 aligns across 10 bases. V gave up 5 bases and J gave up 6 bases; unmatched junction bases: 21. The CDR3 is made up of 19 amino acids. Germline lookup yields CDR1 LNHNV and CDR2 YYDKDF (reference sequence).